The 22 T cell receptor beta chains reported below all come from one sample, sequenced in a study of cytomegalovirus exposure and HLA in healthy donors (dated by TCRdb to about 2017). The library was made by the immunoSEQ multiplex PCR assay. The multiplex PCR relied on a mix of 60 forward primers for TCR Vbeta segments and 13 reverse primers for TCR Jbeta segments. TCRdb limited this immuneACCESS table to in-frame rearrangements with V and J called. A share of clones is missing; checked studies link under half to unresolved V genes, and the rest is unexplained. This sample gives some 60,000 clones in total; 65% to 90% of them show up just once. The top ten clones comprise about 10% of the sample. The sample taken for sequencing was PBMCs. These receptors were obtained from a female donor in good health and CMV-seronegative.

This chain uses TRBV30 with TRBJ2-1, with D possibly TRBD2 on 5 matching bases. Trimming removed 3 bases from V and 2 bases from J, with 11 bases in between. Germline V gene lookup returns CDR1 GTSNPN and CDR2 SVGIG (reference sequence). The CDR3 length is 14 residues. The CDR3 region is CAWSAGGPYNEQFF. The DNA for the CDR3 is TGTGCCTGGAGCGCCGGAGGTCCCTACAATGAGCAGTTCTTC.

This clone has only a few counts. The chain is built from TRBV11-2 and TRBJ1-6; D ambiguous. Germline CDR1 and CDR2: SGHAT and FQNNGV. The CDR3 runs 15 residues. V was clipped by 2 bases and J by 2 bases, with 7 bases between them. The CDR3 DNA follows: TGTGCCAGCAGCTTAAACCGGGCCTATAATTCACCCCTCCACTTT. It specifies CASSLNRAYNSPLHF.

The J gene is TRBJ1-1, the V gene TRBV18; possible D gene TRBD1, 5 bases. Germline CDR1 is KGHSH and CDR2 is LQKENI. The length of the CDR3 is 13 residues. Trimming left V 2 bases short and J 3 bases short, with 7 bases between. The CDR3 here is CASSPGGDTEAFF. CDR3 nucleotides: TGTGCCAGCTCACCAGGAGGGGACACTGAAGCTTTCTTT.

The chain couples TRBV27 to TRBJ2-1; 10 bases match TRBD2. The ends lost 5 bases at V and 9 bases at J; junction bases unmatched: 13. The V gene's germline CDR1 is MNHEY and CDR2 SMNVEV (reference sequence). This CDR3 comprises 16 residues. CDR3 nucleotides: TGTGCCAGCAGTCAGAGCGGGAGGGCCGATCATCGTGAGCAGTTCTTC. Translating gives CASSQSGRADHREQFF.

The rearrangement uses TRBV7-8 and TRBJ2-1; 14 bases line up with TRBD2. Trimming took 5 bases from V and 9 from J; bases not matched to a gene: 3. Germline CDR1 is SGHVS and CDR2 is FQNEAQ. There are 14 residues in the CDR3. For the CDR3, the DNA is TGTGCCAGCAGCGCCGGGACTAGCGGGAGTGAGCAGTTCTTC. Translating gives CASSAGTSGSEQFF.

This chain connects TRBV5-1 to TRBJ2-5; TRBD1 aligns across 11 bases. The end of the DNA is better explained by TRBJ2-7, so the J call may be wrong. The CDR3 totals 14 residues. CDR1 is SGHRS, CDR2 YFSETQ, per germline. CDR3 coding DNA: TGCGCCAGCAGCACAGGACAGGGGGCGTACGAGCAGTACTTC. It yields the protein CASSTGQGAYEQYF.

This clone appeared once. This rearrangement joins TRBV5-1 to TRBJ1-6; 8 bases fit TRBD1. The ends lost 0 bases at V and 7 bases at J; junction bases unmatched: 6. There are 16 residues in the CDR3. The germline V gene encodes CDR1 SGHRS and CDR2 YFSETQ. CDR3 sequence: CASSLASAGGNSPLHF. For the CDR3, the DNA is TGCGCCAGCAGCTTGGCCTCGGCAGGGGGCAATTCACCCCTCCACTTT.

The V call is TRBV7-3, the J call TRBJ2-7; 7 nucleotides align to TRBD2. Germline-derived CDR1 and CDR2 are SGHTA and FQGTGA. The CDR3 length is 15 residues. J gave up 1 base and V 1 base, and 4 bases lay outside the gene matches. CDR3 DNA: TGTGCCAGCAGCTTAAGTAGCGGGTTATCCTACGAGCAGTACTTC. Its translation: CASSLSSGLSYEQYF.

This clone was counted only a few times. As DNA, the CDR3 is TGTGCCAGCACCTTATCCACAGGGGGCGCCTATGGCTACACCTTC. This translates into CASTLSTGGAYGYTF. This rearrangement joins TRBV6-5 to TRBJ1-2; 9 bases agree with TRBD1. The germline V gene encodes CDR1 MNHEY and CDR2 SVGAGI. V shed 7 bases, J shed 4 bases, and the junction held 10 bases outside the gene matches. This CDR3 comprises 15 residues.

The chain recombines TRBV5-6 with TRBJ2-6; D is ambiguous. CDR3 length equals 13 residues. Trimming shortened V by 4 bases and J by 2 bases, and 4 bases separated the two germline ends. Germline loops: CDR1 SGHDT, CDR2 YYEEEE. As DNA, the CDR3 is TGTGCCAGCAGCCCCACTGGGGCCAACGTCCTGACTTTC. It codes for CASSPTGANVLTF.

For the CDR3, the DNA is TGTGCCAGTAGTGCCTGGGGGGGGGCGGATGGCACAGATACGCAGTATTTT. Translated, it gives CASSAWGGADGTDTQYF. The chain recombines TRBV19 with TRBJ2-3, with a weak D call TRBD2 (7 bases). This CDR3 is built from 17 residues. Trimming shortened V by 5 bases and J by 1 base, and 19 bases separated the two germline ends. CDR1 and CDR2 from the germline V gene are LNHDA and SQIVND (reference sequence).

The V gene is TRBV9, the J gene TRBJ2-7, with D tentatively TRBD1 (6 bases). V dropped 0 bases and J dropped 5 bases, with 15 bases sitting between them. Germline V lookup: CDR1 SGDLS, CDR2 YYNGEE. This CDR3 region has 15 residues. CDR3 region: CASSVGGWGLDEQYF. DNA for the CDR3: TGTGCCAGCAGCGTAGGGGGCTGGGGGCTGGACGAGCAGTACTTC.

The chain is built from TRBV7-9 and TRBJ1-3; the D is unclear. The CDR3 contains 15 residues. The ends were cut back, 5 bases at V and 7 bases at J, with 18 bases in the middle. CDR1 is SEHNR, CDR2 FQNEAQ, per germline (reference sequence). The CDR3 is CASSPVQRPGNTIYF. The CDR3 bases are TGTGCCAGCAGCCCCGTTCAAAGACCGGGGAACACCATATATTTT.

CDR3 in DNA: TGCGCCAGCAGTCTCGGGGGGACAGGGGACGGAGAGACCCAGTACTTC. It yields the protein CASSLGGTGDGETQYF. This sequence joins TRBV23-1 and TRBJ2-5; 10 bases are a match to TRBD1. TRBV23-1 counts as an open reading frame of uncertain function. This CDR3 comprises 16 residues. With 4 bases clipped from V and 4 bases from J, the junction kept 9 bases outside the gene matches.

CDR3 in amino acids: CASKPVNEGAGELFF. CDR3 DNA sequence: TGTGCCAGCAAACCGGTGAACGAGGGTGCCGGGGAGCTGTTTTTT. The rearrangement links TRBV6-1 to TRBJ2-2; possible D gene TRBD2, 5 bases. Germline V gene sequence: CDR1 MNHNS, CDR2 SASEGT. The CDR3 is 15 amino acids. The ends were cut back, 7 bases at V and 6 bases at J, with 18 bases in the middle.

This clone showed up just once. This chain links TRBV5-4 with TRBJ1-3; D unclear. The V and J ends lost 4 bases and 3 bases respectively, with 8 bases between them. The CDR3 consists of 13 residues. In germline, CDR1 is SGHNT, CDR2 YYREEE (reference sequence). CDR3 sequence: CASSGPLGNTIYF. CDR3 nucleotide sequence: TGTGCCAGCAGCGGGCCCCTTGGAAACACCATATATTTT. Together with reference TRBV5-4 and TRBJ1-3, the CDR3 gives the full variable domain: ETGVTQSPTHLIKTRGQQVTLRCSSQSGHNTVSWYQQALGQGPQFIFQYYREEENGRGNFPPRFSGLQFPNYSSELNVNALELDDSALYLCASSGPLGNTIYFGEGSWLTVV.

This chain connects TRBV19 to TRBJ2-1; TRBD2 might be the D (6 bases). The CDR3 runs 15 residues. Trimming stripped 7 bases from V and 4 bases from J, with 17 bases between. The germline CDR1 and CDR2 sequences are LNHDA and SQIVND (reference sequence). CDR3 region: CASTLEGRGYNEQFF. The DNA for the CDR3 is TGTGCCAGTACCCTTGAGGGGCGGGGTTACAATGAGCAGTTCTTC.

The chain employs TRBV14 and TRBJ2-2; TRBD1 agrees at 9 bases. Per germline, CDR1 SGHDN and CDR2 FVKESK. CDR3 length: 16 amino acids. With V trimmed by 3 bases and J by 1 base, 3 bases remained unmatched. The CDR3 spells CASSQGQGLNTGELFF. The CDR3 bases are TGTGCCAGCAGCCAGGGACAGGGTTTGAACACCGGGGAGCTGTTTTTT.

V usage is TRBV19 and J usage is TRBJ2-1; 10 nucleotides align to TRBD2. Germline V gene lookup returns CDR1 LNHDA and CDR2 SQIVND (reference sequence). V dropped 4 bases and J dropped 7; count of bases not matched to a gene: 10. This CDR3 is 16 amino acids long. The CDR3 region has the DNA TGTGCCAGTAGTACCCTCCTAGCGGGAGTTAGAAATGAGCAGTTCTTC. This encodes CASSTLLAGVRNEQFF.

This clone was observed a few times. The V call is TRBV30, the J call TRBJ2-7; D is ambiguous. The V end lost 0 bases, the J end lost 3 bases, and 6 bases lay between the germline ends. The CDR3 loop spans 12 amino acids. Per the germline V gene, CDR1 is GTSNPN and CDR2 is SVGIG (reference sequence). In DNA, the CDR3 is TGTGCCTGGAGTGTGGGCAGCTACGAGCAGTACTTC. Translation: CAWSVGSYEQYF. The full variable domain, rest sourced from reference TRBV30 and TRBJ2-7, is SQTIHQWPATLVQPVGSPLSLECTVEGTSNPNLYWYRQAAGRGLQLLFYSVGIGQISSEVPQNLSASRPQDRQFILSSKKLLLSDSGFYLCAWSVGSYEQYFGPGTRLTVT.

DNA for the CDR3: TGCGCCAGCAGCCAAGAAGCCCGACTAGCGGGACTGGCAGATACGCAGTATTTT. This encodes CASSQEARLAGLADTQYF. This rearrangement joins TRBV4-3 to TRBJ2-3, with TRBD2 identical over 11 bases. The V segment lost 0 bases and the J segment 4 bases; nucleotides outside the gene matches: 9. CDR3 length equals 18 residues. Germline CDR1 and CDR2: LGHNA and YSLEER.

The table lists this clone with a count of one. This rearrangement joins TRBV28 to TRBJ1-2; 9 nucleotides line up with TRBD1. The CDR3 contains 15 residues. In germline, CDR1 is MDHEN, CDR2 SYDVKM. The junction had 9 bases not matched to a gene; V was cut back by 7 bases and J by 3 bases. The DNA of the CDR3 is TGTGCCAGCATAGTGGGACAGGGCTTAGACTATGGCTACACCTTC. Its translation is CASIVGQGLDYGYTF.